This TCR beta chain was observed in a study of OX40 agonist ivuxolimab in advanced cancers. On the study more broadly: Patients were given ivuxolimab, an antibody that agonizes OX40 (CD134).

Germline V gene data show CDR1 as SQVTM and CDR2 as ANQGSEA. This CDR3 region has 18 residues. The V segment lost 1 base and the J segment 2 bases; nucleotides outside the gene matches: 7. Measured with immunoSEQ multiplex PCR; TCRdb has only the in-frame clones, and not every one. The sample has 50,000 to 65,000 clones, approximately 75% seen once. Enrollment shut out patients with autoimmune disease history or systemic immunosuppression. The source was CD4+ or CD8+ T cells sorted from blood, collected in a trial of the OX40 agonist ivuxolimab. This TCR was sampled from an adult with an advanced solid tumor such as melanoma, head and neck, liver or kidney cancer. The chain carries TRBV29-1 and TRBJ2-3; 15 nucleotides match TRBD2. The CDR3 here is CSVEGGLAGGLNTDTQYF. CDR3 nucleotides: TGCAGCGTTGAAGGGGGACTAGCGGGGGGCCTTAACACAGATACGCAGTATTTT.